The next 31 T cell receptor beta chains were all read from a single sample in a study of CD8 T cells in Susac syndrome. RNA totalling about 0.5 to 1 ug underwent reverse transcription with random hexamers. One entry per CDR3 protein results from TCRdb running MiXCR on the immunoSEQ multiplex PCR reads. The table lists 170,000 or so distinct CDR3 sequences, more than 95% of them singletons. The sample comprised CD4+ T cells from PBMCs. These receptors were taken from a human donor with Susac syndrome.

In its sample, this clonotype was seen once. The chain employs TRBV6-2 or TRBV6-3 and TRBJ1-5, with 8 bases fitting TRBD1. The V segment lost 11 bases and the J segment 4 bases; nucleotides outside the gene matches: 7. This CDR3 spans 13 amino acids. Germline V gene data show CDR1 as MNHEY and CDR2 as SVGEGT. The CDR3 DNA reads TGTGCCGCTGGGGACAGGAGGAATCAGCCCCAGCATTTT. It is translated as CAAGDRRNQPQHF.

V and J are TRBV4-1 and TRBJ2-6; D remains ambiguous. CDR1 MGHRA and CDR2 YSYEKL come from the germline V gene. V was clipped by 4 bases and J by 2 bases, with 9 bases between them. The CDR3 consists of 15 residues. DNA of the CDR3: TGCGCCAGCAGCCGGAAACGAGCTGGGGCCAACGTCCTGACTTTC. It is translated as CASSRKRAGANVLTF.

The CDR3 bases are TGCGCCAGCAGCTTGGCCGGGGCAAGATATAATTCACCCCTCCACTTT. Translation gives CASSLAGARYNSPLHF. The chain links TRBV5-1 to TRBJ1-6; D is possibly TRBD1 (5 bases). V lost 0 bases to trimming and J lost 4 bases, with 11 bases between them. The CDR3 runs 16 residues. In germline, CDR1 is SGHRS, CDR2 YFSETQ.

The CDR3 loop reads CASTISRTDTQYF. The CDR3 nucleotides read TGTGCCAGCACCATTAGCCGCACAGATACGCAGTATTTT. The chain couples TRBV5-6 to TRBJ2-3, with no clear D. The CDR3 is 13 residues long. Trimming pared 6 bases from V and 1 base from J, leaving 9 bases between. Per germline, CDR1 SGHDT and CDR2 YYEEEE.

This rearrangement joins TRBV5-1 to TRBJ2-1, with D maybe TRBD2 (5 bases). The length of the CDR3 is 16 residues. The germline V and J ends were trimmed by 4 bases and 6 bases, with 20 bases remaining between them. Germline V gene sequence: CDR1 SGHRS, CDR2 YFSETQ. The CDR3 sequence is CASSIQVPGSRNEQFF. CDR3 DNA: TGCGCCAGCAGCATCCAAGTTCCGGGATCTCGCAATGAGCAGTTCTTC.

This chain joins TRBV13 and TRBJ1-2; no clear D. Germline CDR1 and CDR2: PRHDT and FYEKMQ (reference sequence). The CDR3 spans 14 residues. Between the trimmed V and J ends, which lost 5 bases and 8 bases, there was a span of 18 bases. The CDR3 sequence: CASSQEDEAFGYTF. For the CDR3, the DNA is TGTGCCAGCAGCCAAGAGGACGAAGCCTTCGGCTACACCTTC. The full variable domain, completed using reference TRBV13 and TRBJ1-2, is AAGVIQSPRHLIKEKRETATLKCYPIPRHDTVYWYQQGPGQDPQFLISFYEKMQSDKGSIPDRFSAQQFSDYHSELNMSSLELGDSALYFCASSQEDEAFGYTFGSGTRLTVV.

The rearrangement links TRBV7-2 to TRBJ2-1; tentatively, D is TRBD1 or TRBD2 (5 bases each). The CDR3 loop spans 16 amino acids. Germline CDR1 reads SGHTA; CDR2 reads FQGNSA. V lost 7 bases and J 7 bases, leaving 23 bases between the germline ends. The CDR3 sequence: CASTPGQRWVRNEQFF. The CDR3 DNA reads as TGTGCCAGCACCCCGGGGCAGCGGTGGGTACGGAATGAGCAGTTCTTC.

The CDR3 DNA is TGTGCCAGCAGCCCGGGGGGGTATAGGGCGGGTAGAAGCTCCTACAATGAGCAGTTCTTC. This sequence encodes CASSPGGYRAGRSSYNEQFF. The gene calls are TRBV28 and TRBJ2-1; 8 bases fit TRBD2. Germline trimming cut 6 bases from V and 0 bases from J; bases unmatched to any gene: 19. Germline V gene data show CDR1 as MDHEN and CDR2 as SYDVKM. This CDR3 is 20 amino acids long. The full variable domain, rest sourced from reference TRBV28 and TRBJ2-1, is DVKVTQSSRYLVKRTGEKVFLECVQDMDHENMFWYRQDPGLGLRLIYFSYDVKMKEKGDIPEGYSVSREKKERFSLILESASTNQTSMYLCASSPGGYRAGRSSYNEQFFGPGTRLTVL.

The chain employs TRBV3-1 and TRBJ2-7; TRBD2 matches 7 bases. The length of the CDR3 is 15 residues. J lost 3 bases, V lost 0 bases, and 5 bases had no gene match. The germline CDR1 and CDR2 sequences are LGHDT and YNNKEL (reference sequence). CDR3 coding DNA: TGTGCCAGCAGCCAAGAAGTAGGCGGGAGCTACGAGCAGTACTTC. This sequence encodes CASSQEVGGSYEQYF.

The chain uses TRBV27 and TRBJ2-3; no definite D call. Per the germline V gene, CDR1 is MNHEY and CDR2 is SMNVEV (reference sequence). Trimming took 8 bases from V and 1 from J, leaving 13 bases between them. CDR3 size: 14 residues. The CDR3 here is CASGRQVGTDTQYF. DNA for the CDR3: TGTGCCAGCGGACGGCAGGTGGGCACAGATACGCAGTATTTT.

CDR3 protein: CASSFGRAQAQHF. DNA of the CDR3: TGTGCCAGCAGTTTTGGGAGGGCCCAGGCCCAGCATTTT. The chain combines TRBV27 with TRBJ1-5; the D is unclear. In germline, CDR1 is MNHEY, CDR2 SMNVEV (reference sequence). Trimming cost V 3 bases and J 11 bases, with 14 bases left between them. This CDR3 comprises 13 residues.

The chain joins TRBV20-1 to TRBJ2-1, with D uncertain. Germline CDR1 DFQATT, CDR2 SNEGSKA (reference sequence). V lost 1 base to trimming and J lost 1 base, with 8 bases between them. The CDR3 has 14 amino acids. The CDR3 here is CSARVGRSYNEQFF. The CDR3 nucleotides read TGCAGTGCTAGAGTCGGCAGATCCTACAATGAGCAGTTCTTC.

The chain is built from TRBV15 and TRBJ1-5, with 7 nucleotides matching TRBD1. Germline values: CDR1 LNHNV, CDR2 YYDKDF (reference sequence). The junction had 13 bases not matched to a gene; V was cut back by 4 bases and J by 1 base. The CDR3 runs to 18 residues. CDR3 sequence reads: CATSMDPGQTVSNQPQHF. The CDR3 nucleotides are TGTGCCACCAGCATGGACCCGGGACAGACGGTCAGCAATCAGCCCCAGCATTTT.

The genes are TRBV6-2 or TRBV6-3 and TRBJ2-2; D is perhaps TRBD2 (6 bases). CDR3 size: 16 residues. From germline, CDR1 is MNHEY and CDR2 SVGEGT. V lost 7 bases to trimming and J lost 1 base, with 16 bases between them. The DNA of the CDR3 is TGTGCCAGCATCCCCCGGGGGAGACTGAACACCGGGGAGCTGTTTTTT. Encoded protein: CASIPRGRLNTGELFF.

The chain is built from TRBV18 and TRBJ1-2; 11 nucleotides align to TRBD1. Germline CDR1 and CDR2: KGHSH and LQKENI. With 3 bases clipped from V and 2 bases from J, the junction kept 2 bases outside the gene matches. The CDR3 is 15 amino acids. In DNA, the CDR3 is TGTGCCAGCTCACCGAGGGACAGGGGGAACTATGGCTACACCTTC. Encoded protein: CASSPRDRGNYGYTF.

This chain connects TRBV7-9 to TRBJ1-5; no clear D. Germline loops: CDR1 SEHNR, CDR2 FQNEAQ (reference sequence). V was cut by 4 bases and J by 15 bases, with 19 bases left in between. The CDR3 is 13 amino acids. Here the CDR3 DNA reads TGTGCCAGCAGCTCGGGCGTCGAGACACCACGGCATTTT. As protein: CASSSGVETPRHF. Full variable domain (missing parts from reference TRBV7-9 and TRBJ1-5): DTGVSQNPRHKITKRGQNVTFRCDPISEHNRLYWYRQTLGQGPEFLTYFQNEAQLEKSRLLSDRFSAERPKGSFSTLEIQRTEQGDSAMYLCASSSGVETPRHFGDGTRLSIL.

The V and J genes are TRBV20-1 and TRBJ1-2; 7 bases are shared with TRBD1. Germline loops: CDR1 DFQATT, CDR2 SNEGSKA (reference sequence). This CDR3 region has 15 residues. The J segment lost 4 bases and the V segment lost 1 base, leaving 9 bases of the junction unmatched. The CDR3 spells CSARGPGQPFYGYTF. CDR3 nucleotide sequence: TGCAGTGCTAGAGGCCCGGGACAGCCCTTCTATGGCTACACCTTC.

In DNA, the CDR3 is TGTGCCTGGAGTGTTGCAGCCGGACTAGCGGGAGAAAAGTTCTTC. It specifies CAWSVAAGLAGEKFF. V usage is TRBV30 and J usage is TRBJ2-1, with 13 bases aligning to TRBD2. CDR3 length equals 15 residues. The V gene's germline CDR1 is GTSNPN and CDR2 SVGIG (reference sequence). The junction had 10 bases not matched to a gene; V was cut back by 0 bases and J by 14 bases.

The CDR3 DNA follows: TGTGCCAGCAGCCAAGTTGGCTATGGCTACACCTTC. Its protein is CASSQVGYGYTF. The chain combines TRBV14 with TRBJ1-2; D is unclear. There are 12 residues in the CDR3. The germline gives CDR1 SGHDN, CDR2 FVKESK. Trimming took off 1 base at V and 4 bases at J, with 4 bases between the two ends.

This chain joins TRBV29-1 and TRBJ1-1; no clear D gene. There are 12 residues in the CDR3. Germline CDR1 reads SQVTM; CDR2 reads ANQGSEA. The germline V and J ends were trimmed by 4 bases and 1 base, with 7 bases remaining between them. The CDR3 DNA reads as TGCAGCGTTGTAGGATGGAACACTGAAGCTTTCTTT. Amino acids: CSVVGWNTEAFF.

DNA of the CDR3: TGCGCCAGCAGCTTGGATTACCACGAGCAGTACTTC. Residues: CASSLDYHEQYF. V and J are TRBV5-1 and TRBJ2-7; D not certain. V dropped 0 bases and J dropped 5 bases, with 6 bases sitting between them. Germline assignment: CDR1 SGHRS and CDR2 YFSETQ. This CDR3 has 12 residues.

This chain joins TRBV6-2 or TRBV6-3 and TRBJ2-6, with 9 bases fitting TRBD1. CDR3 length: 18 residues. V shed 4 bases, J shed 0 bases, and the junction held 7 bases outside the gene matches. CDR1 is MNHEY, CDR2 SVGEGT, per germline. This CDR3 is CASSLPTGGHSGANVLTF. The CDR3, as DNA: TGTGCCAGCAGTTTACCCACAGGGGGCCACTCTGGGGCCAACGTCCTGACTTTC.

This chain uses TRBV5-4 with TRBJ2-5; 8 bases agree with TRBD1. The ends lost 4 bases at V and 1 base at J; junction bases unmatched: 9. The CDR3 has 16 residues. Germline V lookup: CDR1 SGHNT, CDR2 YYREEE (reference sequence). The CDR3 sequence: CASSVGQGLVQETQYF. CDR3 nucleotides: TGTGCCAGCAGCGTCGGACAGGGCCTTGTCCAAGAGACCCAGTACTTC.

In nucleotides, the CDR3 is TGTGCCTGGAGTGGAACAGGCCCTGGAAACACCATATATTTT. Amino acids: CAWSGTGPGNTIYF. The V gene is TRBV30, the J gene TRBJ1-3; the D gene is possibly TRBD1 (5 bases). Germline lookup yields CDR1 GTSNPN and CDR2 SVGIG (reference sequence). CDR3 length: 14 residues. V shed 1 base and J shed 2 bases, with 9 bases lying between them.

This sequence joins TRBV5-6 and TRBJ1-6; D unresolved. Germline V gives CDR1 SGHDT, CDR2 YYEEEE. The CDR3 extends over 13 amino acids. V was cut by 1 base and J by 8 bases, with 7 bases left in between. CDR3 in DNA: TGTGCCAGCAGCTTGTGGGAACATTCACCCCTCCACTTT. This translates into CASSLWEHSPLHF.

This clonotype was recorded once. The genes are TRBV9 and TRBJ2-1, with TRBD2 identical over 9 bases. Germline assignment: CDR1 SGDLS and CDR2 YYNGEE. The CDR3 is 16 amino acids. J lost 1 base, V lost 3 bases, and 5 bases had no gene match. The CDR3: CASSGIAGESYNEQFF. CDR3 DNA: TGTGCCAGCAGCGGGATAGCGGGAGAGTCCTACAATGAGCAGTTCTTC.

The chain recombines TRBV25-1 with TRBJ1-2, with D perhaps matching TRBD1 (6 bases). Germline-derived CDR1 and CDR2 are MGHDK and SYGVNS. Trimming pared 4 bases from V and 5 bases from J, leaving 17 bases between. The CDR3 totals 15 residues. Written as DNA, the CDR3 is TGTGCCAGCAGTGCCTCGATCCGGGACATATATGGCTACACCTTC. It yields the protein CASSASIRDIYGYTF.

The rearrangement joins TRBV24-1 to TRBJ1-5, with D possibly being TRBD1 (6 bases). V was clipped by 4 bases and J by 2 bases, with 11 bases between them. CDR3 length equals 15 residues. Germline V gives CDR1 KGHDR, CDR2 SFDVKD. The CDR3 DNA sequence: TGTGCCACCAGTGACCCAGGGGAGGGCAATCAGCCCCAGCATTTT. It yields the protein CATSDPGEGNQPQHF.

The chain combines TRBV3-1 with TRBJ2-2, with 8 bases fitting TRBD2. The CDR3 runs to 17 residues. Germline lookup yields CDR1 LGHDT and CDR2 YNNKEL (reference sequence). V shed 0 bases and J 4 bases; nucleotides not matched to a gene: 7. CDR3 nucleotide sequence: TGTGCCAGCAGCCAAGATCTACTAGCGGCGAGCACCGGGGAGCTGTTTTTT. Protein: CASSQDLLAASTGELFF.

The V gene is TRBV30, the J gene TRBJ2-3; 8 bases map to TRBD2. Germline loops: CDR1 GTSNPN, CDR2 SVGIG (reference sequence). After removal of 0 bases from V and 3 bases from J, the junction contained 8 bases not matched to a gene. This CDR3 region has 16 residues. CDR3 coding DNA: TGTGCCTGGAGTGTATTAAGCGGGAGAGGTACAGATACGCAGTATTTT. Translating it yields CAWSVLSGRGTDTQYF. The whole variable domain, filled in from reference TRBV30 and TRBJ2-3, reads SQTIHQWPATLVQPVGSPLSLECTVEGTSNPNLYWYRQAAGRGLQLLFYSVGIGQISSEVPQNLSASRPQDRQFILSSKKLLLSDSGFYLCAWSVLSGRGTDTQYFGPGTRLTVL.

The chain joins TRBV6-2 or TRBV6-3 to TRBJ2-1; D not resolved. The germline V gene encodes CDR1 MNHEY and CDR2 SVGEGT. The CDR3 length is 11 residues. Trimming left V 2 bases short and J 8 bases short, with 4 bases between. CDR3 sequence (DNA): TGTGCCAGCAGTTACAAGCATGAGCAGTTCTTC. As protein: CASSYKHEQFF.